What follows are 17 T cell receptor beta chains derived from one specimen sequenced in a study of post-analysis software for immune sequencing data (dated by TCRdb to 2013 to 2016). The investigation overall reported the following: Roughly 5 TRBV segments, including TRBV5-6, TRBV5-1 and TRBV20-1, were significantly more frequent in patients than controls.

Library generation was performed with PCR. These reads were obtained on an Illumina HiSeq 2500. To reduce PCR and sequencing biases, unique molecular identifiers were incorporated into the TCR beta cDNA libraries. The public reads were reprocessed in TCRdb via fastp at Q25 and MiXCR, keeping in-frame beta chains. CDR3 protein duplicates are merged, each entry listing the most common genes and DNA. The sample includes about 770,000 distinct CDR3 sequences, with about 43% observed a single time. The ten largest make up 4.9% of the sample. No antigens are known for them. Sequencing was done on a sample of blood. The source of these receptors is a girl between 10 and 17 years old with multiple sclerosis.

The V gene is TRBV7-2, the J gene TRBJ1-5; unclear D gene. The CDR3 has 14 residues. In germline, CDR1 is SGHTA, CDR2 FQGNSA. The ends were cut back, 1 base at V and 6 bases at J, with 10 bases in the middle. The CDR3 sequence is CASSLEIDGQPQHF. In DNA form, the CDR3 reads TGTGCCAGCAGCTTAGAAATAGATGGTCAGCCCCAGCATTTT. Using reference TRBV7-2 and TRBJ1-5 for the parts outside the CDR3, the full variable domain is GAGVSQSPSNKVTEKGKDVELRCDPISGHTALYWYRQSLGQGLEFLIYFQGNSAPDKSGLPSDRFSAERTGGSVSTLTIQRTQQEDSAVYLCASSLEIDGQPQHFGDGTRLSIL.

In this sample, this clonotype turned up a few times. This chain connects TRBV29-1 to TRBJ2-3, with TRBD2 identical over 9 bases. CDR1 is SQVTM and CDR2 is ANQGSEA in the germline V gene. The ends lost 4 bases at V and 2 bases at J; junction bases unmatched: 4. This CDR3 is built from 14 residues. CDR3 region: CSVGLAGPTDTQYF. The CDR3 coding sequence is TGCAGCGTTGGTCTAGCGGGACCCACAGATACGCAGTATTTT.

V gene TRBV7-9 combines with J gene TRBJ2-5; unclear D gene. Germline V gives CDR1 SEHNR, CDR2 FQNEAQ (reference sequence). CDR3 length: 15 amino acids. Trimming shortened V by 5 bases and J by 2 bases, and 15 bases separated the two germline ends. This chain's CDR3 is CASSAPGLDQETQYF. The CDR3 nucleotides are TGTGCCAGCAGCGCCCCTGGGCTAGATCAAGAGACCCAGTACTTC.

This clonotype was found a few times. The chain couples TRBV5-1 to TRBJ2-2; no clear D. Germline values: CDR1 SGHRS, CDR2 YFSETQ. The CDR3 is 11 residues long. The germline V and J ends were trimmed by 4 bases and 7 bases, with 5 bases remaining between them. CDR3 coding DNA: TGCGCCAGCAGCGAGAGCGGGGAGCTGTTTTTT. Protein product: CASSESGELFF.

The V and J genes are TRBV25-1 and TRBJ1-2, with D possibly matching TRBD1 (6 bases). V dropped 4 bases and J dropped 3 bases, with 12 bases sitting between them. The CDR3 has 14 residues. Germline V gives CDR1 MGHDK, CDR2 SYGVNS. DNA for the CDR3: TGTGCCAGCAGTGGAGGGGGAGGATACTATGGCTACACCTTC. Encoded protein: CASSGGGGYYGYTF.

The gene calls are TRBV9 and TRBJ2-7; 9 nucleotides match TRBD2. CDR3 length equals 16 residues. The germline CDR1 and CDR2 sequences are SGDLS and YYNGEE. Unmatched junction bases numbered 7, after V lost 0 bases and J lost 3 bases. The CDR3 here is CASSVAPASGIYEQYF. The CDR3 nucleotides read TGTGCCAGCAGCGTAGCCCCTGCTAGCGGGATCTACGAGCAGTACTTC.

This clonotype was found a few times. The chain has TRBV3-1 and TRBJ2-1; the D gene is possibly TRBD2 (5 bases). CDR1 LGHDT and CDR2 YNNKEL come from the germline V gene (reference sequence). V lost 0 bases to trimming and J lost 4 bases, with 10 bases between them. The CDR3 is made up of 15 amino acids. The CDR3 DNA reads as TGTGCCAGCAGCCAAGATGGCGGGCCTTACAATGAGCAGTTCTTC. This encodes CASSQDGGPYNEQFF.

This chain uses TRBV28 with TRBJ2-3; D is undetermined. The germline V and J ends were trimmed by 5 bases and 3 bases, with 12 bases remaining between them. The germline V gene has CDR1 MDHEN and CDR2 SYDVKM. The CDR3 has 14 amino acids. The DNA for the CDR3 is TGTGCCAGCAGTCCCCTTAGGTTGACAGATACGCAGTATTTT. The encoded protein is CASSPLRLTDTQYF.

This clonotype was seen a handful of times. The chain carries TRBV29-1 and TRBJ2-7; TRBD1 is a possible D gene (5 bases). From germline, CDR1 is SQVTM and CDR2 ANQGSEA. CDR3 size: 13 residues. The V end lost 3 bases, the J end lost 4 bases, and 13 bases lay between the germline ends. The CDR3 region has the DNA TGCAGCGTTGAGGACGCCGACAGTTACGAGCAGTACTTC. Translated: CSVEDADSYEQYF.

The chain employs TRBV3-1 and TRBJ2-5; D gene uncertain. The CDR3 is 16 amino acids. Germline V gene data show CDR1 as LGHDT and CDR2 as YNNKEL (reference sequence). The V end was cut by 0 bases, the J end by 4 bases, with 15 bases between. CDR3 sequence: CASSQDLRRFGETQYF. DNA of the CDR3: TGTGCCAGCAGCCAAGATCTGAGGCGGTTCGGAGAGACCCAGTACTTC.

The chain combines TRBV7-9 with TRBJ2-7, with D possibly being TRBD1 (7 bases). This CDR3 has 15 residues. V dropped 5 bases and J dropped 3 bases, with 17 bases sitting between them. CDR1 and CDR2 (germline): SEHNR, FQNEAQ (reference sequence). The CDR3 loop reads CASSPRDSFHYEQYF. As DNA, the CDR3 is TGTGCCAGCAGCCCGCGGGACAGCTTCCACTACGAGCAGTACTTC.

This chain links TRBV20-1 with TRBJ2-4, with D possibly matching TRBD2 (5 bases). The J call is doubtful: the DNA matches TRBJ2-7 better. The CDR3 loop spans 14 amino acids. Germline V gene data show CDR1 as DFQATT and CDR2 as SNEGSKA (reference sequence). The CDR3 coding sequence is TGCAGTGCTAGAGAAGAGCGGCTCATCTACGAGCAGTACTTC. Protein sequence: CSAREERLIYEQYF.

The chain has TRBV7-9 and TRBJ2-7, with 12 nucleotides matching TRBD2. The CDR3 consists of 15 residues. The V and J ends lost 7 bases and 2 bases, in that order; junction bases with no gene match: 6. Germline V lookup: CDR1 SEHNR, CDR2 FQNEAQ (reference sequence). This chain's CDR3 is CASNDGLAGPYEQYF. Here the CDR3 DNA reads TGTGCCAGCAACGACGGACTAGCGGGGCCCTACGAGCAGTACTTC.

This chain links TRBV20-1 with TRBJ2-5; no clear D. Germline-derived CDR1 and CDR2 are DFQATT and SNEGSKA (reference sequence). Trimming cost V 4 bases and J 4 bases, with 10 bases left between them. The CDR3 has 12 residues. The CDR3 spells CSAKGVSETQYF. The CDR3 DNA sequence: TGCAGTGCTAAAGGAGTTTCAGAGACCCAGTACTTC.

This clonotype was counted between two and nine times. This rearrangement joins TRBV7-2 to TRBJ2-1, with D perhaps matching TRBD1 or TRBD2 (5 bases each). The CDR3 consists of 14 residues. Germline-derived CDR1 and CDR2 are SGHTA and FQGNSA. Trimming removed 2 bases from V and 6 bases from J, with 11 bases in between. The CDR3 DNA reads TGTGCCAGCAGCTTAATGGGGGAGTTCAATGAGCAGTTCTTC. The encoded protein is CASSLMGEFNEQFF.

The chain has TRBV29-1 and TRBJ1-1; D is undetermined. The V end lost 2 bases, the J end lost 5 bases, and 12 bases lay between the germline ends. Germline lookup yields CDR1 SQVTM and CDR2 ANQGSEA. The CDR3 loop spans 13 amino acids. The CDR3: CSVEPTTGTEAFF. The CDR3 coding sequence is TGCAGCGTTGAACCAACCACGGGGACTGAAGCTTTCTTT.

This clonotype was observed a few times. The gene calls are TRBV20-1 and TRBJ2-3; 12 nucleotides agree with TRBD2. V was clipped by 3 bases and J by 3 bases; unmatched bases: 16. Per the germline V gene, CDR1 is DFQATT and CDR2 is SNEGSKA (reference sequence). The length of the CDR3 is 19 residues. The CDR3, as DNA: TGCAGTGCTAGCGCACTAGCGGGAGGTGGGCTGCGGCGAACAGATACGCAGTATTTT. Amino acids: CSASALAGGGLRRTDTQYF.